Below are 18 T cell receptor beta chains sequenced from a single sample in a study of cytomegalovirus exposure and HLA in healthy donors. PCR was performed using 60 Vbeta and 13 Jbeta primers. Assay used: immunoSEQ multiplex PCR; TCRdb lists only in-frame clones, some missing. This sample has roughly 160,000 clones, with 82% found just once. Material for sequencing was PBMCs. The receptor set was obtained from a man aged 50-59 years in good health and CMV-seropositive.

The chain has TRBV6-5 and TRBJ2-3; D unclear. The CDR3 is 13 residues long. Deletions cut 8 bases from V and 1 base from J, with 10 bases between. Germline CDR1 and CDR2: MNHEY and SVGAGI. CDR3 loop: CASARSGTDTQYF. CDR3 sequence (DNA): TGTGCCAGCGCTAGAAGCGGCACAGATACGCAGTATTTT.

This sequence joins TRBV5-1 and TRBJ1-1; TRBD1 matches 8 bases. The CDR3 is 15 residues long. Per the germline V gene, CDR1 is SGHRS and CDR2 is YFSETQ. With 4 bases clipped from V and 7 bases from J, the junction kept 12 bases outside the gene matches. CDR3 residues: CASSGANRGVDEAFF. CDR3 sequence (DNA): TGCGCCAGCAGCGGAGCGAACAGGGGGGTAGATGAAGCTTTCTTT. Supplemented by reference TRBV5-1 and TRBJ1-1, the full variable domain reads KAGVTQTPRYLIKTRGQQVTLSCSPISGHRSVSWYQQTPGQGLQFLFEYFSETQRNKGNFPGRFSGRQFSNSRSEMNVSTLELGDSALYLCASSGANRGVDEAFFGQGTRLTVV.

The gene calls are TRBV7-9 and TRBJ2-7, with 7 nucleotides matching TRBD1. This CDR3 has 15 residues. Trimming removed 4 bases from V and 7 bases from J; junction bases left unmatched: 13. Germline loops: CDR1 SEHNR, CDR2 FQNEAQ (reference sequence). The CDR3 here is CASSWTGSLNEEQYF. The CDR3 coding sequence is TGTGCCAGCAGCTGGACAGGCTCCCTAAATGAAGAGCAGTACTTC. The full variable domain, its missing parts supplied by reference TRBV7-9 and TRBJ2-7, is DTGVSQNPRHKITKRGQNVTFRCDPISEHNRLYWYRQTLGQGPEFLTYFQNEAQLEKSRLLSDRFSAERPKGSFSTLEIQRTEQGDSAMYLCASSWTGSLNEEQYFGPGTRLTVT.

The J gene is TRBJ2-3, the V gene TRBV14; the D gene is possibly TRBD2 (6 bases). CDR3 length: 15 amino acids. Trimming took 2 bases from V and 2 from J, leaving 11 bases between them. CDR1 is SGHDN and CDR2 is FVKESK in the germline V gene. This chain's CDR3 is CASSQKDYITDTQYF. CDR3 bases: TGTGCCAGCAGCCAAAAGGACTACATCACAGATACGCAGTATTTT. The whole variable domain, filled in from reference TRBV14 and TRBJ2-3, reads EAGVTQFPSHSVIEKGQTVTLRCDPISGHDNLYWYRRVMGKEIKFLLHFVKESKQDESGMPNNRFLAERTGGTYSTLKVQPAELEDSGVYFCASSQKDYITDTQYFGPGTRLTVL.

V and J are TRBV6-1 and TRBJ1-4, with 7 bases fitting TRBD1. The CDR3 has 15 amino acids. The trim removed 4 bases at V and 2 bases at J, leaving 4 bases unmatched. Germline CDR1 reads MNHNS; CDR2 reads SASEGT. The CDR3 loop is CASSGRGLTNEKLFF. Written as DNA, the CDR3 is TGTGCCAGCAGTGGGAGGGGGCTGACTAATGAAAAACTGTTTTTT.

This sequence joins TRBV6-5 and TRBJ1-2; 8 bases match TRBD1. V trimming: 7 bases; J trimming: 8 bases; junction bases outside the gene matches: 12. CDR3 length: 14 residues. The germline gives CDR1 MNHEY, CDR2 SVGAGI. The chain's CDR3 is CASTADRGPQGYTF. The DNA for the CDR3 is TGTGCCAGCACCGCAGACAGGGGCCCTCAGGGCTACACCTTC.

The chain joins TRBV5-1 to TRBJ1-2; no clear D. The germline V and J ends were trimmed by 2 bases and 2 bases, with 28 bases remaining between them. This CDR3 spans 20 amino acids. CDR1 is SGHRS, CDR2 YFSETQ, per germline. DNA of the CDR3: TGCGCCAGCAGCTTAGGACCTTTGGAGGGCGACAACCCAAACAACTATGGCTACACCTTC. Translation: CASSLGPLEGDNPNNYGYTF.

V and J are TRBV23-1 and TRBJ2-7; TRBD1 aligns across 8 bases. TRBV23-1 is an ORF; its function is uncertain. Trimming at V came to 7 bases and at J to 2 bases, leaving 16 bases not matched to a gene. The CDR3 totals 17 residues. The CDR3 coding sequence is TGCGCCAGCATCCCGACGACAGGGGTAGGCCCCCCCTACGAGCAGTACTTC. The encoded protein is CASIPTTGVGPPYEQYF.

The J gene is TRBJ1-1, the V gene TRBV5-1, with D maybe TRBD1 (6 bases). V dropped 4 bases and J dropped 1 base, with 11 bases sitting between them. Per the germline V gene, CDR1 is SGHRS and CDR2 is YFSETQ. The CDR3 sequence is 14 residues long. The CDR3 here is CASSPQTGNTEAFF. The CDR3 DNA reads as TGCGCCAGCAGCCCGCAGACAGGGAACACTGAAGCTTTCTTT.

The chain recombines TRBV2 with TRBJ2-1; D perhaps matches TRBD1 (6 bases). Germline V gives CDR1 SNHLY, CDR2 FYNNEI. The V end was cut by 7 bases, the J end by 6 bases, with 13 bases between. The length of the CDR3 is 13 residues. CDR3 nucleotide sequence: TGTGCCAGCACCCGGACAGATAGCAATGAGCAGTTCTTC. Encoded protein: CASTRTDSNEQFF.

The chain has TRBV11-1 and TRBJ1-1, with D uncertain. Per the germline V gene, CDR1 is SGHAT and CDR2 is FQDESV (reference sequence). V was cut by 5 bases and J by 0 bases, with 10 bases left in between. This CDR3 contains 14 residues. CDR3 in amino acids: CASSVLSVNTEAFF. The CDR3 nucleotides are TGTGCCAGCAGCGTCCTGTCTGTGAACACTGAAGCTTTCTTT.

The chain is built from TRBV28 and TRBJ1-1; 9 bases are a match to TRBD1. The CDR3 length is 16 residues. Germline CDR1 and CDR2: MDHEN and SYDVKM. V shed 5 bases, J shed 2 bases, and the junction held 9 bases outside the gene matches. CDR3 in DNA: TGTGCCAGCAGTAACAGGGGGCGCTTTTTTAACACTGAAGCTTTCTTT. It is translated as CASSNRGRFFNTEAFF. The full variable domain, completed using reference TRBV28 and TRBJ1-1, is DVKVTQSSRYLVKRTGEKVFLECVQDMDHENMFWYRQDPGLGLRLIYFSYDVKMKEKGDIPEGYSVSREKKERFSLILESASTNQTSMYLCASSNRGRFFNTEAFFGQGTRLTVV.

The CDR3 DNA sequence: TGTGCCTGGAGGCGCAGGGATTCACCCCTCCACTTT. Its protein is CAWRRRDSPLHF. V usage is TRBV30 and J usage is TRBJ1-6; TRBD1 might be the D (5 bases). V was pared by 3 bases and J by 8 bases, with 8 bases between. The V gene's germline CDR1 is GTSNPN and CDR2 SVGIG (reference sequence). This CDR3 contains 12 residues.

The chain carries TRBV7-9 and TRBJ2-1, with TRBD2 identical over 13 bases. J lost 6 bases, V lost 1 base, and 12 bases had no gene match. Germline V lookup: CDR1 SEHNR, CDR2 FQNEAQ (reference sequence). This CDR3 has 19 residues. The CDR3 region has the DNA TGTGCCAGCAGCTTAGAGTTTCTCACTAGCGGGAGGGGGGTCAATGAGCAGTTCTTC. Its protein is CASSLEFLTSGRGVNEQFF.

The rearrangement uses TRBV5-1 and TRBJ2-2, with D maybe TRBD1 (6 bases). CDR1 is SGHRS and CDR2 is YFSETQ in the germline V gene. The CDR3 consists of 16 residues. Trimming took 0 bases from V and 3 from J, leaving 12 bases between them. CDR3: CASSLDVGADTGELFF. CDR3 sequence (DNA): TGCGCCAGCAGCTTGGACGTGGGGGCCGACACCGGGGAGCTGTTTTTT.

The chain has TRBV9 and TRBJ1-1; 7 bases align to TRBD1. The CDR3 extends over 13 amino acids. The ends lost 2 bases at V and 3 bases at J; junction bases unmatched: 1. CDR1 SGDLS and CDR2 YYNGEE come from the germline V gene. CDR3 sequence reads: CASSVQGDTEAFF. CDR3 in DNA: TGTGCCAGCAGCGTCCAGGGGGACACTGAAGCTTTCTTT.

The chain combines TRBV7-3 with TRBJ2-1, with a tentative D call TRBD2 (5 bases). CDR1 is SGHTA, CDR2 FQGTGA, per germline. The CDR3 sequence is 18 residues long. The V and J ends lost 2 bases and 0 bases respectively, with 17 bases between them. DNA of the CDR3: TGTGCCAGCAGCTTAGGGGTTTGGCGGAGGAGCTCCTACAATGAGCAGTTCTTC. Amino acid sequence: CASSLGVWRRSSYNEQFF.

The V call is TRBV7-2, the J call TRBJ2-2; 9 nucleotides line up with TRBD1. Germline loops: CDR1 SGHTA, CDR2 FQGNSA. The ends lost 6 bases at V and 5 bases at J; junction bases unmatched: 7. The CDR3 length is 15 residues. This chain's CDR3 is CASRRQGGGTGELFF. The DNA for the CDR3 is TGTGCCAGCAGAAGACAGGGGGGCGGGACCGGGGAGCTGTTTTTT.